This TCR beta chain was identified in a study of T cells in Graves' hyperthyroidism and ophthalmopathy. In this sample, this clonotype turned up many times. The target antigen is unknown. From RNA transcripts, TCR beta CDR3 regions were amplified. Carried out on the TCR CDR3, a first-round RT-PCR used the HTBI primer set. MiXCR was run by TCRdb on the multiplex PCR reads, yielding one entry per CDR3 protein. There are 550,000 to 800,000 distinct CDR3 sequences in the sample; 17% occur only once, and 15% to 19% lies in the top ten. The PBMCs studied were ones that came from 10 ml fresh peripheral blood. The germline V gene has CDR1 MNHEY and CDR2 SMNVEV (reference sequence). With 7 bases clipped from V and 6 bases from J, the junction kept 11 bases outside the gene matches. This CDR3 is built from 14 residues. Regarding the study as a whole: The model forecast ophthalmopathy, anticipating it by a median roughly 6.3 months before onset. Also found in blood were most expanded thyroid clonotypes above 0.001.

The chain recombines TRBV27 with TRBJ1-1; 7 bases fit TRBD1. Sequenced input: blood. This receptor was taken from a man aged 45-65 years with Graves' hyperthyroidism. The CDR3 coding sequence is TGTGCCAGCACCCCACTAGACAGGGCCCCTGAAGCTTTCTTT. This encodes CASTPLDRAPEAFF.